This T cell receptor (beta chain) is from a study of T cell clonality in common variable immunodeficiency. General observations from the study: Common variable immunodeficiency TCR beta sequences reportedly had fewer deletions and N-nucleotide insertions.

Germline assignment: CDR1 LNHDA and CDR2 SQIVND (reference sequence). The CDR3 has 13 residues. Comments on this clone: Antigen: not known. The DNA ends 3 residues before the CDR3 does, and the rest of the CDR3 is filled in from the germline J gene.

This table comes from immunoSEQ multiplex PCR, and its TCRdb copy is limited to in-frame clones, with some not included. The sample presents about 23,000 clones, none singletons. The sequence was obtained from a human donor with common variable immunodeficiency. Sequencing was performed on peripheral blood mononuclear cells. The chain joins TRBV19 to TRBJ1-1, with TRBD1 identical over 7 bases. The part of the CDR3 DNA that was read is TGTGCCAGTAGTACAGCACGCGACAGGGCA. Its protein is CASSTARDRA. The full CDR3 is CASSTARDRAAFF.